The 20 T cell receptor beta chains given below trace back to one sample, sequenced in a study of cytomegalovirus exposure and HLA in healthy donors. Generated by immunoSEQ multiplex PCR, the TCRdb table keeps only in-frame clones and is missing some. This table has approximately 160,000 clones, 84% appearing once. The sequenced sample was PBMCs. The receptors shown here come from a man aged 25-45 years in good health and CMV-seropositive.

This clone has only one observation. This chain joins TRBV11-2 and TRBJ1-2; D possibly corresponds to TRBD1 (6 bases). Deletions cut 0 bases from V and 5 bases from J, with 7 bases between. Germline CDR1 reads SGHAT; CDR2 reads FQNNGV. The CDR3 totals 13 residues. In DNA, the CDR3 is TGTGCCAGCAGCTTAGAGAGGGGGTATGGCTACACCTTC. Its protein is CASSLERGYGYTF.

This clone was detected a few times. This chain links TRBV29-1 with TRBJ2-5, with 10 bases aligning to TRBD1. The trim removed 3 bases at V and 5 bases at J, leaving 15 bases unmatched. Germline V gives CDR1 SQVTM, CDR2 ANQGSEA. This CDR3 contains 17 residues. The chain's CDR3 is CSVDRWTGGGPDETQYF. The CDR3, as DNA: TGCAGCGTTGATAGGTGGACAGGGGGGGGCCCAGATGAGACCCAGTACTTC.

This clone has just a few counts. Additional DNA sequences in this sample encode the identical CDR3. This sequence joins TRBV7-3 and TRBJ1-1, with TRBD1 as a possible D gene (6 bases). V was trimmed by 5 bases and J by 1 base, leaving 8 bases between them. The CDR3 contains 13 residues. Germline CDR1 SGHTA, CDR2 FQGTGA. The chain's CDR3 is CASSPTGNTEAFF. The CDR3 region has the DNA TGTGCCAGCAGCCCGACAGGGAACACTGAAGCTTTCTTT.

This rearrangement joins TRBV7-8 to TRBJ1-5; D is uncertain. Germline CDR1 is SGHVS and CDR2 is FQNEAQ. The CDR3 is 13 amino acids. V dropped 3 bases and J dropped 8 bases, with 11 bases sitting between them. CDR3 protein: CASSFVRTEPQHF. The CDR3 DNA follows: TGTGCCAGCAGCTTCGTCCGTACGGAGCCCCAGCATTTT.

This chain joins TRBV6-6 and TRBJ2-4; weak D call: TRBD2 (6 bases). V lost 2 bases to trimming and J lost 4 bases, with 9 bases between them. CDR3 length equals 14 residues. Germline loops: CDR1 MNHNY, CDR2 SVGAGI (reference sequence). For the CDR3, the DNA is TGTGCCAGCAGTTACGGAGGGTCGAAAAACATTCAGTACTTC. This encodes CASSYGGSKNIQYF.

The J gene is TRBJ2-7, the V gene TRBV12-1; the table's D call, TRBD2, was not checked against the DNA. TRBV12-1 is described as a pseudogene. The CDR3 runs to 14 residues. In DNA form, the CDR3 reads TGTGCCAGCAGCTTTGCTAGCTTTCCCTACGAGCAGTACTTC. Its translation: CASSFASFPYEQYF.

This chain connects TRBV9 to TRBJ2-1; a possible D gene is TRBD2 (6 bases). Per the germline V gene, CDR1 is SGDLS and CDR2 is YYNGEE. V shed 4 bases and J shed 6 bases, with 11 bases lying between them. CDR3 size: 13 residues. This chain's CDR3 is CASSSIAVNEQFF. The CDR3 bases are TGTGCCAGCAGCTCAATAGCGGTCAATGAGCAGTTCTTC. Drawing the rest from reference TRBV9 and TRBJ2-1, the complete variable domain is DSGVTQTPKHLITATGQRVTLRCSPRSGDLSVYWYQQSLDQGLQFLIQYYNGEERAKGNILERFSAQQFPDLHSELNLSSLELGDSALYFCASSSIAVNEQFFGPGTRLTVL.

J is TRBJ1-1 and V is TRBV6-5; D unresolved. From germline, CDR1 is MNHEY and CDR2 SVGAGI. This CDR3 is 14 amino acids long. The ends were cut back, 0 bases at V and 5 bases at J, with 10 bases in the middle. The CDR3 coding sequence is TGTGCCAGCAGTTACTCGCTGCCGGGAACTGAAGCTTTCTTT. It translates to CASSYSLPGTEAFF.

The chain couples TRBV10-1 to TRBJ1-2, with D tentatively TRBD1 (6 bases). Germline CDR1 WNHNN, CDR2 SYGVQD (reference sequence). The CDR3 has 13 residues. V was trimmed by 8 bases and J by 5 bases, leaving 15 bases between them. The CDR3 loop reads CASGRGAWYGYTF. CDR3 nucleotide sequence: TGCGCCAGCGGGAGGGGGGCGTGGTATGGCTACACCTTC.

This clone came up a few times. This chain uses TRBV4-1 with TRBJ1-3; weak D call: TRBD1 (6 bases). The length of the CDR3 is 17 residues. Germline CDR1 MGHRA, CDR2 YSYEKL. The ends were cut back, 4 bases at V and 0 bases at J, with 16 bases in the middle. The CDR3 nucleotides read TGCGCCAGCAGCCGCGGGGGCATTGTTTACTCTGGAAACACCATATATTTT. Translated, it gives CASSRGGIVYSGNTIYF.

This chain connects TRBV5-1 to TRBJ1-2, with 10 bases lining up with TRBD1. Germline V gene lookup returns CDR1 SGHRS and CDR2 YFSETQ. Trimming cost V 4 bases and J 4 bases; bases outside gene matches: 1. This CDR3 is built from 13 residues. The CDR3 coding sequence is TGCGCCAGCAGCGGGGACAGGGGCTATGGCTACACCTTC. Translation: CASSGDRGYGYTF. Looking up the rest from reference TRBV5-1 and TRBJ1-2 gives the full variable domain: KAGVTQTPRYLIKTRGQQVTLSCSPISGHRSVSWYQQTPGQGLQFLFEYFSETQRNKGNFPGRFSGRQFSNSRSEMNVSTLELGDSALYLCASSGDRGYGYTFGSGTRLTVV.

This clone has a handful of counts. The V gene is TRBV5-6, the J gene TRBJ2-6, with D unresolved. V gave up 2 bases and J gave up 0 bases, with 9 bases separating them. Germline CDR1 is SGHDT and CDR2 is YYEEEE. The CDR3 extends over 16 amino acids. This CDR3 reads CASSLITDSGANVLTF. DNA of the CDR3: TGTGCCAGCAGCTTAATCACAGACTCTGGGGCCAACGTCCTGACTTTC.

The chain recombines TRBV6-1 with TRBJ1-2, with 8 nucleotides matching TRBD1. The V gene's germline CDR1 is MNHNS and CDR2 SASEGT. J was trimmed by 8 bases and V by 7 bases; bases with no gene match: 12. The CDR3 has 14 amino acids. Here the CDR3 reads CASTTGGRVLGYTF. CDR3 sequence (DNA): TGTGCCAGCACAACAGGGGGTAGGGTTCTAGGCTACACCTTC.

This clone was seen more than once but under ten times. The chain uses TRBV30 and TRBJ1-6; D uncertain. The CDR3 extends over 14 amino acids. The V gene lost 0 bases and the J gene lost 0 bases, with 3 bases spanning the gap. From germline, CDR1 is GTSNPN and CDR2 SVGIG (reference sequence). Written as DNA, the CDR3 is TGTGCCTGGAGTGTGAGCTCCTATAATTCACCCCTCCACTTT. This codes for CAWSVSSYNSPLHF.

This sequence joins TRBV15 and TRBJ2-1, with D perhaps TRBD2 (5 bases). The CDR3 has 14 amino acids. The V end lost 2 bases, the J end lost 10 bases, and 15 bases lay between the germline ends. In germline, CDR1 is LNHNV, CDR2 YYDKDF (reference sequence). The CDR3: CATSRPPSFSEQFF. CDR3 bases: TGTGCCACCAGCAGACCCCCTAGCTTTTCCGAGCAGTTCTTC.

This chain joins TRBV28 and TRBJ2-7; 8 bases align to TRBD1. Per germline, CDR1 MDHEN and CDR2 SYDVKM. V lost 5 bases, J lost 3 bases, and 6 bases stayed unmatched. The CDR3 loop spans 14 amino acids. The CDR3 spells CASSPAGQGYEQYF. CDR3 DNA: TGTGCCAGCAGTCCCGCCGGACAGGGCTACGAGCAGTACTTC.

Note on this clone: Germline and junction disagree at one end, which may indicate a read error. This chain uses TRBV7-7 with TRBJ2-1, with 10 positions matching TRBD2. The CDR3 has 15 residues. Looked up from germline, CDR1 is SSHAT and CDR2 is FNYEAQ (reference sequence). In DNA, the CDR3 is TGTGCTAGCAGCCAAGGGACTAGCGAAAACAATGAGCAGTTCTTC. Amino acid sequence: CASSQGTSENNEQFF.

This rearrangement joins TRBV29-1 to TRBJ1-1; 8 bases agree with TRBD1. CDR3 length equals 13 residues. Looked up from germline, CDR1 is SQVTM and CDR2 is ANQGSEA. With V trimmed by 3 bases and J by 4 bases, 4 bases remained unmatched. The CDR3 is CSVDLTGGTEAFF. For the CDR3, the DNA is TGCAGCGTTGACCTTACAGGGGGCACTGAAGCTTTCTTT. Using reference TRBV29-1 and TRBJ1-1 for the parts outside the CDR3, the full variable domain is SAVISQKPSRDICQRGTSLTIQCQVDSQVTMMFWYRQQPGQSLTLIATANQGSEATYESGFVIDKFPISRPNLTFSTLTVSNMSPEDSSIYLCSVDLTGGTEAFFGQGTRLTVV.

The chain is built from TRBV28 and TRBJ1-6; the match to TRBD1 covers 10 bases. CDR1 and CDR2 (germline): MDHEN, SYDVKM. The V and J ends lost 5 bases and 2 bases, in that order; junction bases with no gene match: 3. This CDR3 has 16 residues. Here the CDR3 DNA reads TGTGCCAGCAGTACGACAGGGGGCACCTATAATTCACCCCTCCACTTT. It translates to CASSTTGGTYNSPLHF.

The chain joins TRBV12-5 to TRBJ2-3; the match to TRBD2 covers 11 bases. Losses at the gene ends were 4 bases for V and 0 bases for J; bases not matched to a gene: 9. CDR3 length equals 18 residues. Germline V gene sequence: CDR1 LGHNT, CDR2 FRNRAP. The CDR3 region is CASGWGGTSGSSTDTQYF. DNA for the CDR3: TGTGCTAGTGGTTGGGGGGGCACTAGCGGGAGTAGCACAGATACGCAGTATTTT. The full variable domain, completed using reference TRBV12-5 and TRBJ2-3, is DARVTQTPRHKVTEMGQEVTMRCQPILGHNTVFWYRQTMMQGLELLAYFRNRAPLDDSGMPKDRFSAEMPDATLATLKIQPSEPRDSAVYFCASGWGGTSGSSTDTQYFGPGTRLTVL.